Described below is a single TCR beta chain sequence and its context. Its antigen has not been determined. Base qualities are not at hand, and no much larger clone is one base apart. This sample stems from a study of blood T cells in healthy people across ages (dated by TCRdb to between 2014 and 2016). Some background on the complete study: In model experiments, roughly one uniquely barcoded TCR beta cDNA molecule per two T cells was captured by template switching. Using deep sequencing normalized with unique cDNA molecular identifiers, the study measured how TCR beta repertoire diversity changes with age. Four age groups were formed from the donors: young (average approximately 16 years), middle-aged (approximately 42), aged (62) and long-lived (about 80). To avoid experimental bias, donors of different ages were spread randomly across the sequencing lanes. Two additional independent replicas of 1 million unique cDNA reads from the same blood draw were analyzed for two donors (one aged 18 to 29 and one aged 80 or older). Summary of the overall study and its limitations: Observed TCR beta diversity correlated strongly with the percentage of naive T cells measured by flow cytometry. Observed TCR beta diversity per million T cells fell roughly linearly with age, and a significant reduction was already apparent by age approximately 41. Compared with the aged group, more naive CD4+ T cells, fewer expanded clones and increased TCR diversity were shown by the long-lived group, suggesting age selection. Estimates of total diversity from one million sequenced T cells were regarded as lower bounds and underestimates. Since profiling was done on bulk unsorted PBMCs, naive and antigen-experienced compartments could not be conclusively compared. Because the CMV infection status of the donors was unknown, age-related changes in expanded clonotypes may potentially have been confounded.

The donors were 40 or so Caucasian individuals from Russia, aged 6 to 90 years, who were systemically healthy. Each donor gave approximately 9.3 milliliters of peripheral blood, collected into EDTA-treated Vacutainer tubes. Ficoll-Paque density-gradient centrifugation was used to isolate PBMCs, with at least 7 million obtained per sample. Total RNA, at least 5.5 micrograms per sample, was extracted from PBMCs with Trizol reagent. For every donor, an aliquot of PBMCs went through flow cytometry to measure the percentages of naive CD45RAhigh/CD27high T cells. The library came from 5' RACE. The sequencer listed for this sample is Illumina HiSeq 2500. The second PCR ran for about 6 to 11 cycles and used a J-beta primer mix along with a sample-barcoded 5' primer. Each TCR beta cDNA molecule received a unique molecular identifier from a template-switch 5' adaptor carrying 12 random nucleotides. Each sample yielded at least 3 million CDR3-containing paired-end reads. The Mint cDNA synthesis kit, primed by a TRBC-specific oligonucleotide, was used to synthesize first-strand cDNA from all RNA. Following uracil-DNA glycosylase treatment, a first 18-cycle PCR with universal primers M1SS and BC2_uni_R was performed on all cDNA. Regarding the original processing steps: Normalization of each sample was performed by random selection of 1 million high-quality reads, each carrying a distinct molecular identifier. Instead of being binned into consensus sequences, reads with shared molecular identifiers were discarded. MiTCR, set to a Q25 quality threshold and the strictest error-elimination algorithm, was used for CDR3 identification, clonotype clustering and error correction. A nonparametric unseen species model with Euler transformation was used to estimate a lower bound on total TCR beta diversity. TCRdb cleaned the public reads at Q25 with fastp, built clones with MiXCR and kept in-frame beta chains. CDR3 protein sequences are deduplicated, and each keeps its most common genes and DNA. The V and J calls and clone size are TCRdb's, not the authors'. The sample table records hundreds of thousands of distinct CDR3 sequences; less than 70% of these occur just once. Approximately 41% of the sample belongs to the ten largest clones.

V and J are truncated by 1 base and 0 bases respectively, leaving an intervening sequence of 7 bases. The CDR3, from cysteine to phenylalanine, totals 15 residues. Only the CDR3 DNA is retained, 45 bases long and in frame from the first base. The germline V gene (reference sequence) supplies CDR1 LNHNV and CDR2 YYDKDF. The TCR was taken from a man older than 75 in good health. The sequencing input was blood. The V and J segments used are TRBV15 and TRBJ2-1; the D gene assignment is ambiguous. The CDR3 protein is CATSRVMGSYNEQFF. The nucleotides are TGTGCCACCAGCAGAGTAATGGGCTCCTACAATGAGCAGTTCTTC.